This T cell receptor beta chain was identified during a study of cytomegalovirus exposure and HLA in healthy donors. The ends were cut back, 3 bases at V and 1 base at J, with 14 bases in the middle. The CDR3 is 16 amino acids. Germline values: CDR1 SGDLS, CDR2 YYNGEE. This clone was counted once. Libraries were prepared by immunoSEQ multiplex PCR; TCRdb keeps only in-frame clonotypes and omits some of them. The sample yields about 130,000 clones, about 88% seen once. The material sequenced was PBMCs. The J gene is TRBJ2-4, the V gene TRBV9; TRBD2 is a possible D gene (7 bases). This sequence originates from a man aged 25 to 40 in good health and CMV-seronegative. This CDR3 reads CASSALGGVAKNIQYF. The CDR3 nucleotides are TGTGCCAGCAGCGCCCTAGGGGGGGTCGCCAAAAACATTCAGTACTTC.